Below, 15 T cell receptor beta chains from the same sample are listed, as sequenced in a study of post-analysis software for immune sequencing data. Which antigens these TCRs recognize remains unknown. Study-level points and caveats: Controls showed lower frequencies than patients for several TRBV segments, and TRBV5-6, TRBV5-1 and TRBV20-1 were among these.

The authors incorporated unique molecular identifiers into the TCR beta cDNA libraries. TCRdb fed the PCR reads into MiXCR, producing one record per CDR3 protein. The top ten hold 1.5% to 2% of the sample, which has roughly 580,000 distinct CDR3 sequences, around 40% seen once. Sample: blood. The receptors come from a girl between 10 and 17 years old with multiple sclerosis.

This clonotype occurred once. The CDR3 DNA reads as TGTGCCAGCAGCCACGGGACACCAGAAGCTTTCTTT. It is translated as CASSHGTPEAFF. The chain uses TRBV3-1 and TRBJ1-1; D possibly corresponds to TRBD1 (6 bases). V lost 3 bases to trimming and J lost 8 bases, with 10 bases between them. CDR1 and CDR2 (germline): LGHDT, YNNKEL (reference sequence). The CDR3 covers 12 residues.

The V and J genes are TRBV30 and TRBJ2-6; D is perhaps TRBD1 (6 bases). V was trimmed by 3 bases and J by 1 base, leaving 10 bases between them. CDR1 GTSNPN and CDR2 SVGIG come from the germline V gene (reference sequence). The CDR3 is made up of 15 amino acids. The CDR3 spells CAWRLTGSGANVLTF. As DNA, the CDR3 is TGTGCCTGGAGACTGACAGGATCTGGGGCCAACGTCCTGACTTTC.

In this sample, this clonotype turned up a few times. The rearrangement links TRBV7-9 to TRBJ1-2; tentative D call: TRBD1 (5 bases). Germline V gene data show CDR1 as SEHNR and CDR2 as FQNEAQ (reference sequence). V was pared by 1 base and J by 6 bases, with 15 bases between. The CDR3 extends over 15 amino acids. Here the CDR3 reads CASSLGWQGEDGYTF. CDR3 nucleotide sequence: TGTGCCAGCAGCTTAGGGTGGCAGGGCGAGGATGGCTACACCTTC. Supplemented by reference TRBV7-9 and TRBJ1-2, the full variable domain reads DTGVSQNPRHKITKRGQNVTFRCDPISEHNRLYWYRQTLGQGPEFLTYFQNEAQLEKSRLLSDRFSAERPKGSFSTLEIQRTEQGDSAMYLCASSLGWQGEDGYTFGSGTRLTVV.

This sequence joins TRBV20-1 and TRBJ2-1, with 7 bases that match TRBD1. Germline values: CDR1 DFQATT, CDR2 SNEGSKA (reference sequence). V lost 0 bases, J lost 6 bases, and 2 bases stayed unmatched. The CDR3 length is 13 residues. CDR3 in DNA: TGCAGTGCTAGAGATCCAGGGGGCAATGAGCAGTTCTTC. Protein: CSARDPGGNEQFF.

The genes are TRBV7-2 and TRBJ2-3; D not certain. V shed 6 bases and J shed 1 base, with 8 bases lying between them. Germline-derived CDR1 and CDR2 are SGHTA and FQGNSA. This CDR3 contains 13 residues. In nucleotides, the CDR3 is TGTGCCAGCAGTGACCGCCGCACAGATACGCAGTATTTT. It is translated as CASSDRRTDTQYF.

This chain uses TRBV2 with TRBJ2-3, with D possibly matching TRBD2 (6 bases). V was trimmed by 7 bases and J by 5 bases, leaving 16 bases between them. CDR1 and CDR2 (germline): SNHLY, FYNNEI. The CDR3 spans 14 residues. The CDR3 DNA reads TGTGCCAGCACTATTGACCGAGCGGGAGATACGCAGTATTTT. Its translation is CASTIDRAGDTQYF.

This chain connects TRBV30 to TRBJ2-5; 8 nucleotides match TRBD1. Judging by the DNA end, TRBJ2-7 fits better; the J call may be wrong. Germline V gene data show CDR1 as GTSNPN and CDR2 as SVGIG (reference sequence). The CDR3 is 12 residues long. The CDR3 is CAWGQGLYEQYF. DNA of the CDR3: TGTGCCTGGGGACAGGGACTCTACGAGCAGTACTTC.

The chain has TRBV11-2 and TRBJ2-7; D might be TRBD2 (5 bases). V was cut by 5 bases and J by 2 bases, with 13 bases left in between. Germline V gene sequence: CDR1 SGHAT, CDR2 FQNNGV. The CDR3 is 14 residues long. The DNA of the CDR3 is TGTGCCAGCAGCGGCGGACTGAATACCTACGAGCAGTACTTC. Its protein product is CASSGGLNTYEQYF.

The chain couples TRBV7-9 to TRBJ2-7, with D uncertain. CDR1 SEHNR and CDR2 FQNEAQ come from the germline V gene (reference sequence). CDR3 length: 14 residues. The germline V and J ends were trimmed by 5 bases and 11 bases, with 22 bases remaining between them. The CDR3 nucleotides read TGTGCCAGCAGCAATACAGTCCTCTTGAGCGCAGAGTACTTC. As protein: CASSNTVLLSAEYF.

This chain connects TRBV5-1 to TRBJ2-4; the match to TRBD2 covers 7 bases. The J call may not be correct, given that the DNA end is closer to TRBJ2-5. The germline gives CDR1 SGHRS, CDR2 YFSETQ. The CDR3 contains 13 residues. As DNA, the CDR3 is TGCGCCAGCAGGCCTCCGGGAGGAGAGACCCAGTACTTC. Translation: CASRPPGGETQYF.

This chain connects TRBV20-1 to TRBJ1-4, with 8 bases identical to TRBD1. The CDR3 length is 13 residues. Germline V CDR1 and CDR2: DFQATT, SNEGSKA (reference sequence). The CDR3 region has the DNA TGCCTTTTTGCAGGGGGCACTAATGAAAAACTGTTTTTT. Protein: CLFAGGTNEKLFF.

There are a few counts of this clonotype. The rearrangement uses TRBV7-9 and TRBJ2-1, with D possibly matching TRBD2 (6 bases). Germline CDR1 is SEHNR and CDR2 is FQNEAQ (reference sequence). V dropped 3 bases and J dropped 9 bases, with 15 bases sitting between them. The CDR3 runs 14 residues. CDR3 bases: TGTGCCAGCAGCTTGGGAACTAGCACCATTGAGCAGTTCTTC. Protein sequence: CASSLGTSTIEQFF.

The V and J genes are TRBV12-3 or TRBV12-4 and TRBJ2-1, with 8 positions matching TRBD2. J lost 8 bases, V lost 6 bases, and 15 bases had no gene match. This CDR3 has 16 amino acids. CDR3 coding DNA: TGTGCCAGCAGCCTGGTTAGCGGGATAAGATGGGATGAGCAGTTCTTC. It yields the protein CASSLVSGIRWDEQFF.

The V gene is TRBV7-2, the J gene TRBJ2-4; perhaps TRBD1 as D (5 bases). The CDR3 runs to 15 residues. The V and J ends lost 0 bases and 2 bases respectively, with 8 bases between them. In germline, CDR1 is SGHTA, CDR2 FQGNSA. This CDR3 reads CASSLAAGTKNIQYF. In DNA form, the CDR3 reads TGTGCCAGCAGCTTAGCAGCAGGGACCAAAAACATTCAGTACTTC.

This clonotype came up a few times. The rearrangement joins TRBV20-1 to TRBJ2-7; 9 bases are shared with TRBD2. V lost 0 bases to trimming and J lost 2 bases; unmatched junction nucleotides: 5. The CDR3 has 15 amino acids. In germline, CDR1 is DFQATT, CDR2 SNEGSKA (reference sequence). The CDR3 coding sequence is TGCAGTGCTAGAGATCCTAGCGGGGCCACCTACGAGCAGTACTTC. Its protein is CSARDPSGATYEQYF.